The 16 T cell receptor beta chains listed next were all sequenced from one sample in a study of cytomegalovirus exposure and HLA in healthy donors. Measured with immunoSEQ multiplex PCR; TCRdb has only the in-frame clones, and not every one. The top ten hold less than 0.8% of the sample, which has under 100,000 clones, approximately 96% seen once. Sequenced input: PBMCs. All receptors come from a man in his late teens or twenties in good health and CMV-seronegative.

The chain has TRBV29-1 and TRBJ2-7, with 7 nucleotides matching TRBD1. V dropped 7 bases and J dropped 3; count of bases not matched to a gene: 18. This CDR3 comprises 16 residues. Looked up from germline, CDR1 is SQVTM and CDR2 is ANQGSEA. The CDR3 protein is CSAHLSPCTGVYEQYV. Here the CDR3 DNA reads TGCAGCGCTCACTTATCCCCTTGCACAGGGGTCTACGAGCAGTACGTC.

This chain's CDR3 is CASNPRSIRANVLTF. In DNA, the CDR3 is TGTGCCAGCAACCCCAGGTCAATCAGGGCCAACGTCCTGACTTTC. The chain uses TRBV5-8 and TRBJ2-6; D not certain. Per germline, CDR1 SGHTS and CDR2 YDEGEE. The CDR3 consists of 15 residues. V dropped 6 bases and J dropped 5 bases, with 15 bases sitting between them.

This chain uses TRBV10-3 with TRBJ1-4; D is unclear. V was shortened by 10 bases and J by 0 bases, with 15 bases between the two germline ends. Germline lookup yields CDR1 ENHRY and CDR2 SYGVKD. The CDR3 is made up of 15 amino acids. The CDR3 sequence: CATRPMGATNEKLFF. The DNA of the CDR3 is TGTGCCACCCGGCCCATGGGAGCAACTAATGAAAAACTGTTTTTT.

J is TRBJ1-4 and V is TRBV7-8, with 7 bases that match TRBD1. This CDR3 spans 15 amino acids. Losses at the gene ends were 2 bases for V and 5 bases for J; bases not matched to a gene: 5. Germline lookup yields CDR1 SGHVS and CDR2 FQNEAQ. The CDR3 nucleotides are TGTGCCAGCAGCTTACGACAGGGAGCCAATGAAAAACTGTTTTTT. Translation gives CASSLRQGANEKLFF.

The rearrangement uses TRBV9 and TRBJ1-1; 7 bases are a match to TRBD1. The CDR3 spans 15 residues. Germline V gene data show CDR1 as SGDLS and CDR2 as YYNGEE. With V trimmed by 2 bases and J by 1 base, 5 bases remained unmatched. The CDR3 protein is CASSVSDRANTEAFF. CDR3 in DNA: TGTGCCAGCAGCGTCTCAGACAGGGCGAACACTGAAGCTTTCTTT.

The V gene is TRBV11-3, the J gene TRBJ2-7; D gene unclear. V shed 3 bases and J shed 6 bases, with 12 bases lying between them. The germline CDR1 and CDR2 sequences are SGHNT and YENEEA. This CDR3 has 13 amino acids. The CDR3 DNA reads TGTGCCAGCAGCTTGACTCATGTTGGCGAGCAGTACTTC. This encodes CASSLTHVGEQYF.

V and J are TRBV2 and TRBJ1-3; a weak D match, TRBD1 (6 bases). The CDR3 extends over 14 amino acids. Trimming shortened V by 4 bases and J by 8 bases, and 15 bases separated the two germline ends. Germline V gene sequence: CDR1 SNHLY, CDR2 FYNNEI. In nucleotides, the CDR3 is TGTGCCAGCAGTGGGGAGGGGGTGGTGGACACCATATATTTT. Its protein is CASSGEGVVDTIYF.

The gene calls are TRBV7-8 and TRBJ2-1, with a tentative D call TRBD2 (6 bases). CDR1 and CDR2 from the germline V gene are SGHVS and FQNEAQ. The CDR3 length is 14 residues. V shed 9 bases and J shed 3 bases, with 15 bases lying between them. CDR3 residues: CASRGRDLYNEQFF. CDR3 coding DNA: TGTGCCAGTCGCGGGCGGGATCTCTACAATGAGCAGTTCTTC.

J is TRBJ1-5 and V is TRBV6-1; maybe TRBD1 (6 bases). The germline CDR1 and CDR2 sequences are MNHNS and SASEGT. The CDR3 covers 14 residues. The ends were cut back, 5 bases at V and 7 bases at J, with 15 bases in the middle. DNA for the CDR3: TGTGCCAGCAGTTTCCGACAGGCGGGCCAGCCCCAGCATTTT. Its translation is CASSFRQAGQPQHF.

The rearrangement links TRBV19 to TRBJ1-1; TRBD1 matches at 7 bases. The junction had 5 bases not matched to a gene; V was cut back by 8 bases and J by 2 bases. Germline lookup yields CDR1 LNHDA and CDR2 SQIVND (reference sequence). The CDR3 contains 13 residues. CDR3 sequence: CASWQGGNTEAFF. The CDR3 DNA reads TGTGCCAGTTGGCAGGGGGGCAACACTGAAGCTTTCTTT.

This rearrangement joins TRBV28 to TRBJ2-1; TRBD1 agrees at 11 bases. The length of the CDR3 is 12 residues. Germline values: CDR1 MDHEN, CDR2 SYDVKM. V lost 8 bases, J lost 8 bases, and 2 bases stayed unmatched. The CDR3: CASGDRGDEQFF. The CDR3 DNA is TGTGCCAGCGGGGACAGGGGGGATGAGCAGTTCTTC.

V is TRBV29-1 and J is TRBJ1-1, with D unclear. The CDR3 covers 10 residues. CDR1 is SQVTM, CDR2 ANQGSEA, per germline. The V end was cut by 4 bases, the J end by 7 bases, with 7 bases between. The CDR3 spells CSVGVVEAFF. The CDR3 DNA reads as TGCAGCGTTGGAGTAGTTGAAGCTTTCTTT.

The V and J genes are TRBV20-1 and TRBJ2-3; D uncertain. Germline V gene data show CDR1 as DFQATT and CDR2 as SNEGSKA (reference sequence). The CDR3 consists of 10 residues. V gave up 3 bases and J gave up 5 bases, with 3 bases separating them. The CDR3 region is CSASLDTQYF. CDR3 DNA sequence: TGCAGTGCTAGCCTAGATACGCAGTATTTT.

This chain uses TRBV18 with TRBJ2-7, with D perhaps matching TRBD2 (5 bases). Germline CDR1 KGHSH, CDR2 LQKENI. Trimming stripped 0 bases from V and 3 bases from J, with 15 bases between. CDR3 length: 16 residues. The chain's CDR3 is CASSPPSPRGNYEQYF. CDR3 nucleotides: TGTGCCAGCTCACCACCGTCTCCCCGGGGAAACTACGAGCAGTACTTC.

This clone has only one observation. This chain links TRBV29-1 with TRBJ2-2, with D perhaps TRBD1 (6 bases). Trimming removed 6 bases at V and 2 bases at J, with 19 bases between. This CDR3 is 16 amino acids long. Germline CDR1 SQVTM, CDR2 ANQGSEA. The CDR3 reads CSVGSGIGGNTGELFF. The CDR3 bases are TGCAGCGTCGGATCAGGGATAGGGGGAAACACCGGGGAGCTGTTTTTT.

The chain recombines TRBV7-9 with TRBJ2-7; a possible D gene is TRBD2 (6 bases). Trimming removed 5 bases at V and 7 bases at J, with 18 bases between. CDR1 SEHNR and CDR2 FQNEAQ come from the germline V gene (reference sequence). The CDR3 totals 14 residues. In nucleotides, the CDR3 is TGTGCCAGCAGCAACCGCAAGGGGAGGAGTGAGCAGTACTTC. This sequence encodes CASSNRKGRSEQYF.